The 16 T cell receptor beta chains below come from one sample, sequenced in a study of blood T cell repertoires in COVID-19. Generated by immunoSEQ multiplex PCR, the TCRdb table keeps only in-frame clones and is missing some. The repertoire has 350,000 to 450,000 clones, around 85% of them found once; the top ten carry roughly 3.7%. The sequenced sample consisted of peripheral blood. Receptors originate from a woman aged 18-35 years with acute or convalescent COVID-19.

This sequence joins TRBV9 and TRBJ1-4; 10 nucleotides line up with TRBD1. After removal of 0 bases from V and 6 bases from J, the junction contained 11 bases not matched to a gene. Germline assignment: CDR1 SGDLS and CDR2 YYNGEE. CDR3 size: 18 residues. DNA of the CDR3: TGTGCCAGCAGCGTAGCTTATTCTCCCGGGACAGGGGATGAAAAACTGTTTTTT. The encoded protein is CASSVAYSPGTGDEKLFF.

The chain has TRBV28 and TRBJ2-5, with TRBD1 matching 9 bases. Germline CDR1 MDHEN, CDR2 SYDVKM. The V and J ends lost 4 bases and 1 base, in that order; junction bases with no gene match: 7. The CDR3 covers 16 residues. CDR3: CASSSDRGRVQETQYF. The CDR3 nucleotides are TGTGCCAGCAGTTCGGACAGGGGAAGGGTCCAAGAGACCCAGTACTTC. The full variable domain, rest sourced from reference TRBV28 and TRBJ2-5, is DVKVTQSSRYLVKRTGEKVFLECVQDMDHENMFWYRQDPGLGLRLIYFSYDVKMKEKGDIPEGYSVSREKKERFSLILESASTNQTSMYLCASSSDRGRVQETQYFGPGTRLLVL.

The chain joins TRBV3-1 (or the pseudogene TRBV3-2) to TRBJ2-3, with 12 bases matching TRBD2. The CDR3 is made up of 18 amino acids. The V gene's germline CDR1 is LGHDT and CDR2 YNNKEL (reference sequence). The ends lost 3 bases at V and 0 bases at J; junction bases unmatched: 7. CDR3 loop: CASSHDSSGGASTDTQYF. In DNA form, the CDR3 reads TGTGCCAGCAGCCACGACTCTAGCGGGGGGGCTAGCACAGATACGCAGTATTTT.

The CDR3 region has the DNA TGTGCCAGCAGTGCCCGGGGGTCCAATCAGCCCCAGCATTTT. Its translation: CASSARGSNQPQHF. The chain employs TRBV2 and TRBJ1-5; D possibly corresponds to TRBD1 (5 bases). The germline V gene encodes CDR1 SNHLY and CDR2 FYNNEI. This CDR3 is 14 amino acids long. Trimming cost V 4 bases and J 3 bases, with 10 bases left between them.

Only a few counts were recorded for this clone. The gene calls are TRBV5-1 and TRBJ2-3; TRBD1 matches at 7 bases. Germline CDR1 SGHRS, CDR2 YFSETQ. There are 14 residues in the CDR3. The J segment lost 3 bases and the V segment lost 4 bases, leaving 5 bases of the junction unmatched. CDR3 in amino acids: CASSIGTATDTQYF. The CDR3, as DNA: TGCGCCAGCAGCATAGGGACAGCTACAGATACGCAGTATTTT.

This clone has just one count. The chain couples TRBV19 to TRBJ1-5; perhaps TRBD1 as D (5 bases). This CDR3 has 15 residues. The V end was cut by 6 bases, the J end by 3 bases, with 15 bases between. CDR1 is LNHDA, CDR2 SQIVND, per germline (reference sequence). CDR3 residues: CASRTVDGYNQPQHF. DNA for the CDR3: TGTGCCAGTAGGACAGTGGACGGCTACAATCAGCCCCAGCATTTT.

The gene calls are TRBV20-1 and TRBJ1-2; 7 positions agree with TRBD1. Per the germline V gene, CDR1 is DFQATT and CDR2 is SNEGSKA (reference sequence). The CDR3 extends over 12 amino acids. V was pared by 3 bases and J by 8 bases, with 6 bases of the junction left unmatched. CDR3 protein: CSASRPGGGYTF. The CDR3 DNA is TGCAGTGCTAGTCGGCCAGGGGGAGGCTACACCTTC.

A few counts support this clone. This chain uses TRBV7-8 with TRBJ2-2, with TRBD2 matching 12 bases. The V gene end was trimmed by 6 bases and the J gene end by 5 bases; junction bases not matched to a gene: 10. The CDR3 loop spans 17 amino acids. The germline gives CDR1 SGHVS, CDR2 FQNEAQ. Written as DNA, the CDR3 is TGTGCCAGCAGTGCTAGCGGGAGGGCGTCGGAGACCGGGGAGCTGTTTTTT. This encodes CASSASGRASETGELFF.

V gene TRBV27 combines with J gene TRBJ1-1, with D tentatively TRBD1 (6 bases). The V end was cut by 6 bases, the J end by 6 bases, with 20 bases between. CDR3 length equals 15 residues. Per germline, CDR1 MNHEY and CDR2 SMNVEV (reference sequence). CDR3 DNA: TGTGCCAGCAGCGAGCAGGGGTATAGGTTGGCTGAAGCTTTCTTT. This gives the protein CASSEQGYRLAEAFF.

The CDR3 spells CASSPGQINYGYTF. The CDR3 DNA reads as TGTGCCAGCAGTCCGGGACAGATTAACTATGGCTACACCTTC. The rearrangement joins TRBV27 to TRBJ1-2; 7 bases line up with TRBD1. This CDR3 is 14 amino acids long. The junction had 4 bases not matched to a gene; V was cut back by 5 bases and J by 1 base. Germline loops: CDR1 MNHEY, CDR2 SMNVEV (reference sequence).

V usage is TRBV24-1 and J usage is TRBJ1-1; no clear D. Between the trimmed V and J ends, which lost 5 bases and 4 bases, there was a span of 10 bases. The CDR3 is 13 residues long. Germline V gives CDR1 KGHDR, CDR2 SFDVKD. Here the CDR3 DNA reads TGTGCCACCAGTGCCGGTGGGAGCACTGAAGCTTTCTTT. It specifies CATSAGGSTEAFF.

V usage is TRBV28 and J usage is TRBJ1-5, with D possibly matching TRBD1 (5 bases). In germline, CDR1 is MDHEN, CDR2 SYDVKM. The CDR3 runs 15 residues. V lost 4 bases and J lost 7, with 17 bases in between. CDR3 loop: CASSSPQVKGQPQHF. The CDR3 DNA reads as TGTGCCAGCAGTTCACCACAGGTCAAGGGGCAGCCCCAGCATTTT.

The chain employs TRBV7-3 and TRBJ2-3; TRBD2 agrees at 8 bases. There are 14 residues in the CDR3. V trimming: 2 bases; J trimming: 4 bases; junction bases outside the gene matches: 2. The germline V gene has CDR1 SGHTA and CDR2 FQGTGA. CDR3 sequence: CASSLLAGSDTQYF. The CDR3 bases are TGTGCCAGCAGCTTACTAGCGGGCTCAGATACGCAGTATTTT.

The chain couples TRBV24-1 to TRBJ2-7, with 7 positions matching TRBD1. This CDR3 spans 14 amino acids. Germline V gene data show CDR1 as KGHDR and CDR2 as SFDVKD. V shed 3 bases and J 6 bases; nucleotides not matched to a gene: 7. For the CDR3, the DNA is TGTGCCACCAGTGATCGACAGGGTGGACGCGAGCAGTACTTC. Translation gives CATSDRQGGREQYF.

This clone came up once. This CDR3 is also generated by other DNA sequences in the sample. This sequence joins TRBV28 and TRBJ1-3, with 7 bases matching TRBD1. The CDR3 sequence is 15 residues long. The ends lost 6 bases at V and 0 bases at J; junction bases unmatched: 5. Germline-derived CDR1 and CDR2 are MDHEN and SYDVKM. This CDR3 is CASSSGGSSGNTIYF. The CDR3, as DNA: TGTGCCAGCAGCTCAGGGGGGTCCTCTGGAAACACCATATATTTT.

The chain carries TRBV4-1 and TRBJ1-1; D possibly corresponds to TRBD1 (6 bases). CDR3 length: 16 amino acids. Per the germline V gene, CDR1 is MGHRA and CDR2 is YSYEKL. Trimming left V 1 base short and J 6 bases short, with 18 bases between. For the CDR3, the DNA is TGCGCCAGCAGCCAAGTCCCTCGACAGGCTGGGTCTGAAGCTTTCTTT. It is translated as CASSQVPRQAGSEAFF.